Described below is a single T cell receptor (beta chain) sequence and its context. The sample is drawn from a study of blood T cell repertoires in COVID-19. In the authors' methods: Researchers report that nucleated cell counts were estimated from reference gene primer amplification. Data came from immunoSEQ multiplex PCR; TCRdb stores just in-frame clones and leaves some out. V and J calls and clone size are those listed in that table; D and trimming were worked out from the DNA. The sample has about 260,000 clones; just under 85% are singletons. Germline V CDR1 and CDR2: SGHDN, FVKESK. V shed 5 bases, J shed 7 bases, and the junction held 15 bases outside the gene matches. This CDR3 has 16 residues.

Sequenced material: peripheral blood. This chain joins TRBV14 and TRBJ1-1, with 8 bases identical to TRBD1. This sequence originates from a woman aged 80 or over with acute or convalescent COVID-19. CDR3 sequence (DNA): TGTGCCAGCAGCTTTAGACTTTCCGACAGGGGAAGTGAAGCTTTCTTT. It yields the protein CASSFRLSDRGSEAFF.